Only one count was recorded for the clone carrying this T cell receptor (beta chain). Its specificity is not known. Treatment: about 20 received Ad26.COV2.S at low or high dose, single or two shots; about 5 received placebo; per-sample allocation not given. Samples were taken on day 63 after the first vaccine or placebo injection. An adult donor aged 18-55 years was enrolled in Boston. Wuhan-strain spike was delivered by a replication-incompetent Ad26 vector. These data belong to a study of Ad26.COV2.S vaccination and SARS-CoV-2 variants. Clones were read by immunoSEQ multiplex PCR, and TCRdb kept only the in-frame ones, dropping some. Among approximately 420,000 clones listed, more than 85% were seen once. Study observations and caveats: There was a possibility that the TCR breadth and depth analyses underestimated total T cell responses.

The CDR3 contains 14 residues. Trimming left V 6 bases short and J 4 bases short, with 15 bases between. Germline CDR1 and CDR2: MNHEY and SVGAGI. Sequences were derived from peripheral blood, sampled in a trial of Ad26.COV2.S vaccine versus placebo. V gene TRBV6-5 combines with J gene TRBJ1-2; D remains unclear. This receptor was identified in a person between 18 and 65 years old who received the Ad26.COV2.S COVID-19 vaccine or a placebo. CDR3: CASRREGSLYGYTF. CDR3 bases: TGTGCCAGCAGGAGGGAGGGTTCCCTCTATGGCTACACCTTC.